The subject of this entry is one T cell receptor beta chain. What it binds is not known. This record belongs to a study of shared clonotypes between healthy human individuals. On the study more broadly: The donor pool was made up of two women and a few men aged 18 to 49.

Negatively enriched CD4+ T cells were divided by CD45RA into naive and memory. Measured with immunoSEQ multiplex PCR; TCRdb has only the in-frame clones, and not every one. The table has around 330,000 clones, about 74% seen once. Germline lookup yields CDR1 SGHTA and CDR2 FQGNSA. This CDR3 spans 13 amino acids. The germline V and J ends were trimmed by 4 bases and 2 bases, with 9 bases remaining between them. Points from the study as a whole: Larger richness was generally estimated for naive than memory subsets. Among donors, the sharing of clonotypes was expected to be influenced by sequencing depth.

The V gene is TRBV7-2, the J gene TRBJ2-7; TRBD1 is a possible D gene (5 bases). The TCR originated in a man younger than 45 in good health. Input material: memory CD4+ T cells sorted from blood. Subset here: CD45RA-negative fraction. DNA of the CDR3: TGTGCCAGCAGCTGGGGCCTTACCTACGAGCAGTACTTC. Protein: CASSWGLTYEQYF.